A selection of T cell receptor beta chains follows, all from one sample in a study of early T cells in non-severe SARS-CoV-2 infection. TCRdb itself ran the 5' RACE reads through MiXCR, one entry per CDR3 protein. The repertoire holds some 27,000 distinct CDR3 sequences, around 4.5% seen once, with 10% to 13% in the top ten. Sequencing was carried out using whole blood. Receptor source: an adult who was a healthcare worker with PCR-confirmed SARS-CoV-2 infection or an uninfected control (not recorded which). Each CDR3 is given with its conserved first and last residue. A D gene is named only where the DNA matches it firmly. Expanded clones get a size class; other rows say once, few or many, or leave the size out.

d_call	clone_size	j_call	v_call	cdr3_nt	cdr3_aa
TRBD2	.	TRBJ2-3	TRBV5-1	TGCGCCAGCAGCTTGGAGACTAGCGACACAGATACGCAGTATTTT	CASSLETSDTDTQYF
.	many	TRBJ2-3	TRBV10-3	TGTGCCATCAGGGGGACACCCAGCACAGATACGCAGTATTTT	CAIRGTPSTDTQYF
TRBD2	many	TRBJ2-1	TRBV9	TGTGCCAGCAGCCTCAGCGGGAGCTCCTACAATGAGCAGTTCTTC	CASSLSGSSYNEQFF
.	medium-sized	TRBJ2-3	TRBV5-1	TGCGCCAGCAGCTTGGTTGACAGCCTCATCTTAGATACGCAGTATTTT	CASSLVDSLILDTQYF
TRBD2	few	TRBJ2-2	TRBV5-1	TGCGCCAGCAGGCAAACTAGCGGCACCGGGGAGCTGTTTTTT	CASRQTSGTGELFF
.	many	TRBJ1-5	TRBV10-3	TGTGCCATCAGCCCCTCAGGCAATCAGCCCCAGCATTTT	CAISPSGNQPQHF
.	.	TRBJ1-2	TRBV6-2/TRBV6-3	TGTGCCAGCAGCTCTGGGGCGACAGGTTATGGCTACACCTTC	CASSSGATGYGYTF
.	.	TRBJ2-2	TRBV25-1	TGTGCCAGCAGACCAGGGGTAACCACCGGGGAGCTGTTTTTT	CASRPGVTTGELFF
.	many	TRBJ2-7	TRBV7-2	TGTGCCAGCAGCTTAGTTGGAACGGAGGACTACGAGCAGTACTTC	CASSLVGTEDYEQYF
.	many	TRBJ1-1	TRBV7-9	TGTGCCAGCAGCTTAGCTAACGTTAGACCCACTGAAGCTTTCTTT	CASSLANVRPTEAFF
.	many	TRBJ2-7	TRBV19	TGTGCCAGTAGTAATATTCCGTCCTACGAGCAGTACTTC	CASSNIPSYEQYF